This TCR beta chain comes out of a study of blood T cell repertoires in COVID-19. Clones were read by immunoSEQ multiplex PCR, and TCRdb kept only the in-frame ones, dropping some. The sample lists 150,000 to 200,000 clones, over 80% occurring once. The sequence was obtained from a woman aged 60 to 75 with COVID-19, enrolled during active disease. Sequenced: peripheral blood.

The CDR3 region is CASRQGKAEAFF. The CDR3 coding sequence is TGTGCCAGCAGACAGGGTAAGGCTGAAGCTTTCTTT. V gene TRBV6-5 combines with J gene TRBJ1-1, with D possibly matching TRBD1 (6 bases). The germline V gene has CDR1 MNHEY and CDR2 SVGAGI. There are 12 residues in the CDR3. Between the trimmed V and J ends, which lost 6 bases and 6 bases, there was a span of 11 bases.